The following is a T cell receptor beta chain sequence with its context. CDR1 is SGHDN, CDR2 FVKESK, per germline. V was trimmed by 4 bases and J by 7 bases, leaving 22 bases between them. The CDR3 runs 17 residues. This sample was included in a study of blood T cell repertoires in COVID-19. Study-level information: Acute and convalescent COVID-19 samples came from the United States, Italy and Spain. In each case, the material was cDNA or gDNA derived from T cells, B-cell-depleted T cells, or PBMCs.

Original data processing: Quantification of nucleated cells was approximated via reference gene primer amplification. Using immunoSEQ multiplex PCR, the repertoire was profiled, and TCRdb retains in-frame clones only, with some absent. V, J and clone size reflect that table, while D and trimming were determined from the DNA. The repertoire holds roughly 63,000 clones, with 80% to 90% as singletons. This receptor was obtained from a man over 45 with acute or convalescent COVID-19. The rearrangement joins TRBV14 to TRBJ2-2; TRBD2 is a possible D gene (6 bases). Material: peripheral blood. The CDR3 nucleotides are TGTGCCAGCAGCCGCTCAAGGGTACGGGACTCCCTCGGGGAGCTGTTTTTT. It is translated as CASSRSRVRDSLGELFF.